This T cell receptor (beta chain) is from a study of T cells in Graves' hyperthyroidism and ophthalmopathy. Lactation, pregnancy, other autoimmune disease or uncontrolled infection excluded patients. The count of this clonotype is one. Its cognate antigen is unknown. RNA transcripts gave rise to amplified TCR beta CDR3 regions. Carried out on the TCR CDR3, a first-round RT-PCR used the HTBI primer set. TCRdb independently ran MiXCR on the multiplex PCR reads; one entry per CDR3 protein. The data show fewer than 850,000 distinct CDR3 sequences, 17% seen once. Study-wide results and caveats: A model using 13 V-J features told ophthalmopathy apart from stable hyperthyroidism.

Trimming left V 0 bases short and J 12 bases short, with 12 bases between. The CDR3 is 13 amino acids. CDR1 SGHAT and CDR2 FQDESV come from the germline V gene (reference sequence). Sequencing was performed on blood. This chain links TRBV11-1 with TRBJ1-5; D uncertain. The source is a man aged 50-60 years with Graves' hyperthyroidism. The CDR3 sequence is CASSLADSRDQHF. In DNA form, the CDR3 reads TGTGCCAGCAGCTTAGCTGACTCCCGGGACCAGCATTTT. Looking up the rest from reference TRBV11-1 and TRBJ1-5 gives the full variable domain: EAEVAQSPRYKITEKSQAVAFWCDPISGHATLYWYRQILGQGPELLVQFQDESVVDDSQLPKDRFSAERLKGVDSTLKIQPAELGDSAMYLCASSLADSRDQHFGDGTRLSIL.